This T cell receptor (beta chain) came from a study of T cell repertoires in cytomegalovirus infection. Across the study: CMV infection plus the matching HLA type was flagged by public TCR beta signatures.

This clonotype showed up many times. The antigen is unknown. Points from the study as a whole: HLA-C-restricted CMV clonotypes gave the most frequent clonotype in two of eight donors. Summed frequency of shared TCR beta families picked out CMV carriers who also had the relevant HLA.

TCRdb processed the reads anew with MiXCR; each CDR3 protein has one entry. Of roughly 190,000 distinct CDR3 sequences in the sample, approximately 9.6% are singletons; the top ten hold about 4.2%. Per germline, CDR1 SEHNR and CDR2 FQNEAQ (reference sequence). Trimming left V 5 bases short and J 4 bases short, with 6 bases between. CDR3 length: 11 residues. The TCR comes from a human donor in good health (CMV status not recorded). Some clones in this sample may be carry-over from other donors' samples. This rearrangement joins TRBV7-9 to TRBJ2-7; no clear D gene. Sequenced: PBMCs. The CDR3 is CASSTEYEQYF. The CDR3 nucleotides read TGTGCCAGCAGCACAGAGTACGAGCAGTACTTC.